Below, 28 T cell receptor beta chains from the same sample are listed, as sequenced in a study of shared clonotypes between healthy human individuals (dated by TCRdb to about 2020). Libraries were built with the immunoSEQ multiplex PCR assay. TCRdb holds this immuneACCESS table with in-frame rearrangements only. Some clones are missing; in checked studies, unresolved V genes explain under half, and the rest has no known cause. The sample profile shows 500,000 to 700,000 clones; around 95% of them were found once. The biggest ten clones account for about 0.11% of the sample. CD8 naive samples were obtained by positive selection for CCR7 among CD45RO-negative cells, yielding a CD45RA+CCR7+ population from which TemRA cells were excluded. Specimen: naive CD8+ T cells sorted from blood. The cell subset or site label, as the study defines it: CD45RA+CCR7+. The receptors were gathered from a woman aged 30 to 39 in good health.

The CDR3 is CASTNRDTQETQYF. As DNA, the CDR3 is TGTGCCAGCACCAACCGGGACACTCAAGAGACCCAGTACTTC. The V gene is TRBV28, the J gene TRBJ2-5; a weak D match, TRBD1 (6 bases). Trimming left V 7 bases short and J 2 bases short, with 14 bases between. Germline CDR1 reads MDHEN; CDR2 reads SYDVKM. The CDR3 contains 14 residues.

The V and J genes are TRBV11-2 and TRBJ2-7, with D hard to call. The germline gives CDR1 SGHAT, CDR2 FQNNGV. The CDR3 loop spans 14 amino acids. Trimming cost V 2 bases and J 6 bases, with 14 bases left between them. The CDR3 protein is CASSLTPGAAEQYF. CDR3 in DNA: TGTGCCAGCAGCTTAACCCCCGGAGCAGCCGAGCAGTACTTC. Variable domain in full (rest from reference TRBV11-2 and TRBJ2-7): EAGVAQSPRYKIIEKRQSVAFWCNPISGHATLYWYQQILGQGPKLLIQFQNNGVVDDSQLPKDRFSAERLKGVDSTLKIQPAKLEDSAVYLCASSLTPGAAEQYFGPGTRLTVT.

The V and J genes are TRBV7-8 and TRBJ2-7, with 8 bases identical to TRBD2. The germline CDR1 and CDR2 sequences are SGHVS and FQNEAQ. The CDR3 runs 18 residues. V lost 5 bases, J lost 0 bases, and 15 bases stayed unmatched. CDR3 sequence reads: CASSPPAGTSGSSYEQYF. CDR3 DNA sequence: TGTGCCAGCAGCCCACCGGCGGGTACTAGCGGAAGCTCCTACGAGCAGTACTTC. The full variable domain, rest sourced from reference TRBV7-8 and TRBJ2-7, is GAGVSQSPRYKVAKRGQDVALRCDPISGHVSLFWYQQALGQGPEFLTYFQNEAQLDKSGLPSDRFFAERPEGSVSTLKIQRTQQEDSAVYLCASSPPAGTSGSSYEQYFGPGTRLTVT.

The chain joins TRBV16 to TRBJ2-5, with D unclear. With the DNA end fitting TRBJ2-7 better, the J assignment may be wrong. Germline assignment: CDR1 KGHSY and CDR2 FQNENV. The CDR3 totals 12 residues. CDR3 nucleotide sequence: TGTGCCAGCAGCCAAGATCTGGGCGAGCAGTACTTC. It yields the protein CASSQDLGEQYF.

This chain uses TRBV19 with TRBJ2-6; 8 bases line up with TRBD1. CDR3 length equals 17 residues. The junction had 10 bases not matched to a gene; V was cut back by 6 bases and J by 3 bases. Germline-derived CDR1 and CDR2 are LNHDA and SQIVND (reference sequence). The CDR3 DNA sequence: TGTGCCAGTAGCAAGGACAGGGCGTTTGGTGGGGCCAACGTCCTGACTTTC. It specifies CASSKDRAFGGANVLTF.

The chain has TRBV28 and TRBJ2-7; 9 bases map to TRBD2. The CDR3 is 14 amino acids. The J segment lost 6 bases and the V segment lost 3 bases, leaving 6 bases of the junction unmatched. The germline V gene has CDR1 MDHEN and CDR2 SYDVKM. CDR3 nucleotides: TGTGCCAGCAGTTTGGCGGGAGGGGAGGGCGAGCAGTACTTC. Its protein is CASSLAGGEGEQYF.

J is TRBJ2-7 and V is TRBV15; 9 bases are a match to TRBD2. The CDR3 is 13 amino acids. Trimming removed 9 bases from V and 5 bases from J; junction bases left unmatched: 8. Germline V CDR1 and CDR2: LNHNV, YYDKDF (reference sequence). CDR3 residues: CATASGELNEQYF. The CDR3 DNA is TGTGCCACAGCTAGCGGGGAGCTAAACGAGCAGTACTTC.

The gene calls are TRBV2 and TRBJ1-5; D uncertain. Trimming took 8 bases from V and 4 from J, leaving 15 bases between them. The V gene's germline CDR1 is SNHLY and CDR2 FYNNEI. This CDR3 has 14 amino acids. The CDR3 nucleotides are TGTGCCAGCCAGCCGTCGTTCAGTAATCAGCCCCAGCATTTT. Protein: CASQPSFSNQPQHF.

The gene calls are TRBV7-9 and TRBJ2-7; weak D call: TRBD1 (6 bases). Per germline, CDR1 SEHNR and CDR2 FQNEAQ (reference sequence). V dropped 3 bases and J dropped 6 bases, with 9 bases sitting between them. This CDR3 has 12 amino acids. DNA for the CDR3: TGTGCCAGCAGCTTCCCAGGGGCCGAGCAGTACTTC. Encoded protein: CASSFPGAEQYF.

The CDR3 here is CASSQGLAELGDTQYF. CDR3 coding DNA: TGTGCCAGCTCTCAGGGACTAGCGGAGTTGGGAGATACGCAGTATTTT. The chain is built from TRBV18 and TRBJ2-3, with 11 bases lining up with TRBD2. The germline V gene has CDR1 KGHSH and CDR2 LQKENI. With 6 bases clipped from V and 5 bases from J, the junction kept 10 bases outside the gene matches. CDR3 size: 16 residues.

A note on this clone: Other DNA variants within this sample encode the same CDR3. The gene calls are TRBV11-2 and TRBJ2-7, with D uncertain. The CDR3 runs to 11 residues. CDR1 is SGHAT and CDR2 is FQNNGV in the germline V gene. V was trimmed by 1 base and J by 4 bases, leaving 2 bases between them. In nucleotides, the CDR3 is TGTGCCAGCAGCTTAGCTTACGAGCAGTACTTC. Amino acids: CASSLAYEQYF.

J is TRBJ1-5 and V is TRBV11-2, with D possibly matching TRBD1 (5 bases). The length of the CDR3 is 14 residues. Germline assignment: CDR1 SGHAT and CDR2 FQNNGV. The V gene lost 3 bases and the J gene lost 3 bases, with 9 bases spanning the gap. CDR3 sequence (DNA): TGTGCCAGCAGCTTGGTCGGGGCCAATCAGCCCCAGCATTTT. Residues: CASSLVGANQPQHF.

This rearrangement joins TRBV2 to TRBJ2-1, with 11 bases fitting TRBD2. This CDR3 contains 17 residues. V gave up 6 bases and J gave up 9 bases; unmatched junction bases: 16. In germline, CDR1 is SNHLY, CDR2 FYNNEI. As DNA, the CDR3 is TGTGCCAGCAGACTAGGACTAGCGGGTGCCCCTCTCGGTGAGCAGTTCTTC. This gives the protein CASRLGLAGAPLGEQFF. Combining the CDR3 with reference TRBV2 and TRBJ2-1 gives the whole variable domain EPEVTQTPSHQVTQMGQEVILRCVPISNHLYFYWYRQILGQKVEFLVSFYNNEISEKSEIFDDQFSVERPDGSNFTLKIRSTKLEDSAMYFCASRLGLAGAPLGEQFFGPGTRLTVL.

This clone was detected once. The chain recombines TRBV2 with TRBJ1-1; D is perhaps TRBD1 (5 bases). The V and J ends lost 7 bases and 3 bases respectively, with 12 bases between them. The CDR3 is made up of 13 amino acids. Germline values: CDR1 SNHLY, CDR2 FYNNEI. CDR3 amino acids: CASKPGPYTEAFF. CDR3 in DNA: TGTGCCAGCAAACCGGGGCCCTACACTGAAGCTTTCTTT.

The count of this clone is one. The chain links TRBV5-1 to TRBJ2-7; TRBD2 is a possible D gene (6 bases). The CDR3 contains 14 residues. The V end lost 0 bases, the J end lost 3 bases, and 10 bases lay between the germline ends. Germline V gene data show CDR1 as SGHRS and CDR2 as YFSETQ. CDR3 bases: TGCGCCAGCAGCTTGGGTTACGGGAGCTACGAGCAGTACTTC. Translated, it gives CASSLGYGSYEQYF.

CDR3 in amino acids: CASSFSIAKDEQFF. As DNA, the CDR3 is TGTGCCAGCAGTTTTTCAATTGCTAAGGATGAGCAGTTCTTC. The chain links TRBV27 to TRBJ2-1; D is unclear. Germline V gene data show CDR1 as MNHEY and CDR2 as SMNVEV (reference sequence). Trimming cost V 3 bases and J 8 bases, with 14 bases left between them. The CDR3 extends over 14 amino acids.

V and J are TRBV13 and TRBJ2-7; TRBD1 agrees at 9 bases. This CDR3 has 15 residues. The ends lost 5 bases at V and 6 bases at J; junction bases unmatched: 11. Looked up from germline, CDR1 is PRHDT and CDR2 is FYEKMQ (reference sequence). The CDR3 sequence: CASSLTGTGNLEQYF. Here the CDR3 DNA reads TGTGCCAGCAGCCTAACCGGGACAGGGAATCTCGAGCAGTACTTC.

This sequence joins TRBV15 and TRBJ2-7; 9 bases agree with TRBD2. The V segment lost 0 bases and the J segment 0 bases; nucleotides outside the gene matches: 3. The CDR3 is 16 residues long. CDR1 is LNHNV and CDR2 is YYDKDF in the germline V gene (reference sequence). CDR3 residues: CATSRESGRFSYEQYF. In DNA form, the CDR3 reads TGTGCCACCAGCAGAGAGAGCGGGAGGTTCTCCTACGAGCAGTACTTC.

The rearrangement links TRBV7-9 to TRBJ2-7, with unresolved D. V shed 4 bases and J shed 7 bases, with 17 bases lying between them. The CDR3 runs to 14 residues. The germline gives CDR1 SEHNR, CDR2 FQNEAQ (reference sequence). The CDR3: CASSSPGPPMEQYF. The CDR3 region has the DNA TGTGCCAGCAGCTCTCCGGGCCCGCCTATGGAGCAGTACTTC.

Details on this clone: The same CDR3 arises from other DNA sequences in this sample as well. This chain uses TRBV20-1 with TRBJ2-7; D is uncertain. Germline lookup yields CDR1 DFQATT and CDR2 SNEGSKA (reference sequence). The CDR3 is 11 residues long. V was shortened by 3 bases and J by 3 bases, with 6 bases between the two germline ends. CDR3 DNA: TGCAGTGCTAGGACGGGCTACGAGCAGTACTTC. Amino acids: CSARTGYEQYF.

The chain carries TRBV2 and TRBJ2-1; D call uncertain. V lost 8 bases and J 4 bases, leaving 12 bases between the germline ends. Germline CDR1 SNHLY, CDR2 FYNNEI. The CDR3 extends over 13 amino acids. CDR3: CASGLGKYNEQFF. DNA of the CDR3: TGTGCCAGCGGTCTGGGCAAATACAATGAGCAGTTCTTC.

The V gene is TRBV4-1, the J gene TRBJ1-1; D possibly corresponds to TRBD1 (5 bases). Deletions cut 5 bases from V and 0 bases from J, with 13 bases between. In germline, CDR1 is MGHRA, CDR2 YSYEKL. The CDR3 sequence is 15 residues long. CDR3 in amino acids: CASSARGVMNTEAFF. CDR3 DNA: TGCGCCAGCAGCGCAAGAGGGGTGATGAACACTGAAGCTTTCTTT.

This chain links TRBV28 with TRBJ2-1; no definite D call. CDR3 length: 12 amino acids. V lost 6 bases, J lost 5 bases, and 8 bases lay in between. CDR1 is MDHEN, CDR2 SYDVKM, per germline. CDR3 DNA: TGTGCCAGCAGCTCTAGGGACAATGAGCAGTTCTTC. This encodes CASSSRDNEQFF.

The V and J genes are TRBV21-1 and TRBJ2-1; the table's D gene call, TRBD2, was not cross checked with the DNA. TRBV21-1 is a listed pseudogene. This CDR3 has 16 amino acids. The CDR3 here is CASSGRLAGDNNEQFF. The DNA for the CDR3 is TGTGCCAGCAGCGGTCGACTAGCGGGAGATAACAATGAGCAGTTCTTC.

In DNA form, the CDR3 reads TGTGCCAGCAGCCTCCCCGCTAGCGGGGGATACTACGAGCAGTACTTC. Amino acid sequence: CASSLPASGGYYEQYF. The chain combines TRBV7-9 with TRBJ2-7, with 10 bases aligning to TRBD2. CDR1 is SEHNR, CDR2 FQNEAQ, per germline (reference sequence). V lost 5 bases and J lost 3; bases outside the gene matches: 10. The CDR3 length is 16 residues.

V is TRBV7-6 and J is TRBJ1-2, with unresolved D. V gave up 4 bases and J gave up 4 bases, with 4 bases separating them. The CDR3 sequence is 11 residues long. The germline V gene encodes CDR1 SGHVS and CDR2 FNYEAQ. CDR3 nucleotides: TGTGCCAGCAGCTCCTCCTATGGCTACACCTTC. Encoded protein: CASSSSYGYTF. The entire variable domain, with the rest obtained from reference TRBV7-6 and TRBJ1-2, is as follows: GAGVSQSPRYKVTKRGQDVALRCDPISGHVSLYWYRQALGQGPEFLTYFNYEAQQDKSGLPNDRFSAERPEGSISTLTIQRTEQRDSAMYRCASSSSYGYTFGSGTRLTVV.

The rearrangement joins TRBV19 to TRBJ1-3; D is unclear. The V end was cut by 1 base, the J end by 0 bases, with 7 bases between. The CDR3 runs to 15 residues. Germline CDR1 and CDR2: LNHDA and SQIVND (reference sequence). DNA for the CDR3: TGTGCCAGTAGTATAGTCCCGGGCTCTGGAAACACCATATATTTT. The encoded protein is CASSIVPGSGNTIYF.

CDR3 DNA sequence: TGTGCCAGCAGCCCGGGACCTGAAAATCAGCCCCAGCATTTT. As protein: CASSPGPENQPQHF. V is TRBV6-4 and J is TRBJ1-5; D is perhaps TRBD1 (5 bases). The CDR3 covers 14 residues. V lost 6 bases and J lost 4, with 13 bases in between. CDR1 and CDR2 (germline): MRHNA, SNTAGT.